Listed here are 22 T cell receptor beta chains from one sample, sequenced in a study of PD-1 blockade in mismatch repair-deficient tumors. Method: immunoSEQ multiplex PCR; TCRdb's copy keeps in-frame clones and lacks some. The table has about 9,800 clones, approximately 86% seen once. Regarding time point: approximately 11-day in vitro stimulation with candidate neoantigen peptide 2. No cognate antigen is known for these TCRs. The specimen comprised cells cultured in vitro, sampled from a patient treated with pembrolizumab. All receptors derive from an adult with mismatch repair-deficient cancer.

CDR3 DNA: TGTGCCAGCAGCTCCCCTAACGCGGGAGTAACCGAAAAACTGTTTTTT. Amino acids: CASSSPNAGVTEKLFF. V gene TRBV28 combines with J gene TRBJ1-4; no definite D call. V was trimmed by 6 bases and J by 8 bases, leaving 22 bases between them. Germline CDR1 reads MDHEN; CDR2 reads SYDVKM. The CDR3 extends over 16 amino acids. Full variable domain (rest looked up from reference TRBV28 and TRBJ1-4): DVKVTQSSRYLVKRTGEKVFLECVQDMDHENMFWYRQDPGLGLRLIYFSYDVKMKEKGDIPEGYSVSREKKERFSLILESASTNQTSMYLCASSSPNAGVTEKLFFGSGTQLSVL.

In its sample, this clone was seen once. J is TRBJ2-3 and V is TRBV25-1; perhaps TRBD2 as D (5 bases). The CDR3 consists of 13 residues. Per germline, CDR1 MGHDK and CDR2 SYGVNS. V was cut by 7 bases and J by 3 bases, with 11 bases left in between. CDR3 in amino acids: CASNLRGTDTQYF. In DNA form, the CDR3 reads TGTGCCAGCAATCTGAGAGGGACAGATACGCAGTATTTT.

The V call is TRBV19, the J call TRBJ2-5; the D gene is possibly TRBD2 (7 bases). Per the germline V gene, CDR1 is LNHDA and CDR2 is SQIVND (reference sequence). With 9 bases removed from V and 1 base from J, the gap between germline ends came to 15 bases. The CDR3 spans 14 residues. As DNA, the CDR3 is TGTGCCAGCGCTGGGGGGGCAGGCCAAGAGACCCAGTACTTC. Its translation: CASAGGAGQETQYF.

The chain joins TRBV11-3 to TRBJ2-7, with 7 bases identical to TRBD2. CDR1 is SGHNT, CDR2 YENEEA, per germline. V shed 5 bases and J 1 base; nucleotides not matched to a gene: 23. The CDR3 length is 20 residues. The CDR3 sequence is CASSLRLASGSSFPSYEQYF. The CDR3 coding sequence is TGTGCCAGCAGCCTCCGGCTGGCTAGCGGAAGTTCCTTTCCTTCCTACGAGCAGTACTTC.

The rearrangement joins TRBV11-2 to TRBJ1-6, with 8 bases fitting TRBD1. V dropped 4 bases and J dropped 9; count of bases not matched to a gene: 8. Looked up from germline, CDR1 is SGHAT and CDR2 is FQNNGV. This CDR3 is built from 15 residues. The CDR3, as DNA: TGTGCCAGCAGCTCACCGACAGGGGTGGGTTCACCCCTCCACTTT. This translates into CASSSPTGVGSPLHF. Drawing the rest from reference TRBV11-2 and TRBJ1-6, the complete variable domain is EAGVAQSPRYKIIEKRQSVAFWCNPISGHATLYWYQQILGQGPKLLIQFQNNGVVDDSQLPKDRFSAERLKGVDSTLKIQPAKLEDSAVYLCASSSPTGVGSPLHFGNGTRLTVT.

The gene calls are TRBV27 and TRBJ1-1; D gene uncertain. The CDR3 loop spans 13 amino acids. V gave up 3 bases and J gave up 0 bases, with 5 bases separating them. Germline V CDR1 and CDR2: MNHEY, SMNVEV (reference sequence). Written as DNA, the CDR3 is TGTGCCAGCAGTTTGCAGGTGAACACTGAAGCTTTCTTT. It is translated as CASSLQVNTEAFF.

This clone was counted only a few times. Other nucleotide sequences in the sample specify the same CDR3. The V gene is TRBV5-5, the J gene TRBJ2-7; no clear D gene. Germline-derived CDR1 and CDR2 are SGHKS and YYEKEE (reference sequence). Trimming shortened V by 0 bases and J by 2 bases, and 6 bases separated the two germline ends. This CDR3 has 13 residues. CDR3 nucleotides: TGTGCCAGCAGCTTGGGAGGTACCTACGAGCAGTACTTC. Translating gives CASSLGGTYEQYF.

CDR3 sequence: CASSQTGDDNSPLHF. For the CDR3, the DNA is TGTGCCAGCAGCCAGACAGGGGACGATAATTCACCCCTCCACTTT. The V and J genes are TRBV6-5 and TRBJ1-6; 8 nucleotides agree with TRBD1. The CDR3 loop spans 15 amino acids. The V segment lost 6 bases and the J segment 5 bases; nucleotides outside the gene matches: 6. Germline V gene sequence: CDR1 MNHEY, CDR2 SVGAGI.

The rearrangement links TRBV21-1 to TRBJ1-2; the listed D gene, TRBD1, was not tested against the DNA. TRBV21-1 is a pseudogene. The CDR3 runs to 14 residues. CDR3 residues: CASARDSNFYGYTF. The CDR3 coding sequence is TGTGCCAGCGCGAGGGACAGCAATTTCTATGGCTACACCTTC.

The chain is built from TRBV5-6 and TRBJ1-2, with D hard to call. V lost 7 bases, J lost 2 bases, and 9 bases lay in between. The CDR3 is 12 amino acids. CDR1 is SGHDT and CDR2 is YYEEEE in the germline V gene. CDR3: CASGEANYGYTF. CDR3 sequence (DNA): TGTGCCAGCGGGGAGGCGAACTATGGCTACACCTTC.

V and J are TRBV2 and TRBJ1-3, with TRBD1 matching 9 bases. From germline, CDR1 is SNHLY and CDR2 FYNNEI. CDR3 length equals 12 residues. The V segment lost 10 bases and the J segment 4 bases; nucleotides outside the gene matches: 2. The CDR3 here is CATGQGGNTIYF. CDR3 DNA: TGTGCCACGGGACAGGGCGGAAACACCATATATTTT.

The chain employs TRBV5-1 and TRBJ2-1, with 8 bases that match TRBD1. The CDR3 sequence is 14 residues long. CDR1 is SGHRS, CDR2 YFSETQ, per germline. The ends lost 0 bases at V and 4 bases at J; junction bases unmatched: 0. The CDR3 nucleotides read TGCGCCAGCAGCTTGGGACAGGGGTACAATGAGCAGTTCTTC. This encodes CASSLGQGYNEQFF.

The V call is TRBV4-1, the J call TRBJ2-1, with D maybe TRBD2 (6 bases). Germline V lookup: CDR1 MGHRA, CDR2 YSYEKL. V shed 3 bases and J shed 1 base, with 13 bases lying between them. This CDR3 is 16 amino acids long. The chain's CDR3 is CASSQWGERSYNEQFF. In nucleotides, the CDR3 is TGCGCCAGCAGCCAGTGGGGGGAGCGGTCCTACAATGAGCAGTTCTTC.

This chain uses TRBV5-4 with TRBJ1-1, with D perhaps TRBD1 (5 bases). Germline CDR1 and CDR2: SGHNT and YYREEE (reference sequence). V was cut by 0 bases and J by 10 bases, with 16 bases left in between. The CDR3 is made up of 14 amino acids. The DNA for the CDR3 is TGTGCCAGCAGCTTGGAACGCCGGGCGGGGGTAGCTTTCTTT. Encoded protein: CASSLERRAGVAFF.

V gene TRBV5-8 combines with J gene TRBJ2-3; possible D gene TRBD2, 5 bases. The CDR3 is 15 amino acids. V was shortened by 0 bases and J by 2 bases, with 10 bases between the two germline ends. Germline V lookup: CDR1 SGHTS, CDR2 YDEGEE. The CDR3 DNA reads as TGTGCCAGCAGCTTGGGGCCGGGGATCACAGATACGCAGTATTTT. Translation: CASSLGPGITDTQYF.

The rearrangement links TRBV5-1 to TRBJ2-3; D may be TRBD2 (6 bases). The V end lost 0 bases, the J end lost 0 bases, and 11 bases lay between the germline ends. The CDR3 has 16 amino acids. Germline-derived CDR1 and CDR2 are SGHRS and YFSETQ. CDR3 in amino acids: CASSLEGGTSTDTQYF. CDR3 nucleotide sequence: TGCGCCAGCAGCTTGGAAGGAGGGACGAGCACAGATACGCAGTATTTT.

The chain is built from TRBV30 and TRBJ2-4, with D perhaps given as TRBD1 or TRBD2 (5 bases each). Trimming shortened V by 5 bases and J by 0 bases, and 17 bases separated the two germline ends. The CDR3 has 16 amino acids. Germline V lookup: CDR1 GTSNPN, CDR2 SVGIG (reference sequence). As DNA, the CDR3 is TGTGCCTGGGCCGGGACCTCCAAGGGAGCCAAAAACATTCAGTACTTC. Its protein is CAWAGTSKGAKNIQYF.

V usage is TRBV28 and J usage is TRBJ1-2, with D possibly TRBD1 on 6 matching bases. This CDR3 is built from 13 residues. CDR1 and CDR2 (germline): MDHEN, SYDVKM. With 8 bases removed from V and 8 bases from J, the gap between germline ends came to 18 bases. The CDR3 reads CASSFPDRIGYTF. For the CDR3, the DNA is TGTGCCAGCTCTTTTCCTGACAGGATAGGCTACACCTTC.

This clone has more than one count but fewer than ten. This chain connects TRBV7-9 to TRBJ1-2; 8 positions agree with TRBD1. This CDR3 is 13 amino acids long. Germline V gives CDR1 SEHNR, CDR2 FQNEAQ (reference sequence). With 5 bases clipped from V and 4 bases from J, the junction kept 3 bases outside the gene matches. The CDR3 region is CASSPTGAYGYTF. The CDR3 DNA is TGTGCCAGCAGCCCGACAGGGGCCTATGGCTACACCTTC.

The chain links TRBV5-4 to TRBJ2-7; 9 bases match TRBD1. The CDR3 is made up of 15 amino acids. The junction had 9 bases not matched to a gene; V was cut back by 4 bases and J by 4 bases. In germline, CDR1 is SGHNT, CDR2 YYREEE (reference sequence). The CDR3 DNA sequence: TGTGCCAGCAGCAGGGGACAGGGTCAAGAGTACGAGCAGTACTTC. Translated: CASSRGQGQEYEQYF.

The chain combines TRBV5-1 with TRBJ1-1, with 9 bases aligning to TRBD1. J was trimmed by 13 bases and V by 4 bases; bases with no gene match: 11. The V gene's germline CDR1 is SGHRS and CDR2 YFSETQ. The CDR3 totals 13 residues. The DNA for the CDR3 is TGCGCCAGCAGCCCCCGGGACAGGGAAGAAATTTTCTTT. Protein: CASSPRDREEIFF.

The gene calls are TRBV4-2 and TRBJ2-2; TRBD1 is a possible D gene (5 bases). Deletions cut 3 bases from V and 0 bases from J, with 14 bases between. The CDR3 sequence is 17 residues long. The germline CDR1 and CDR2 sequences are LGHNA and YNFKEQ. CDR3 in amino acids: CASSHPTGFANTGELFF. The DNA for the CDR3 is TGTGCCAGCAGCCACCCAACAGGTTTCGCGAACACCGGGGAGCTGTTTTTT.